This T cell receptor beta chain was documented in a study of blood T cell repertoires in COVID-19. Study members were between roughly 18 and 100 years old and lived in 24 US regions. Allocation to cohorts depended on clinical history reported by the participants. TCRdb's copy holds only in-frame clones and misses some; the assay was immunoSEQ multiplex PCR. The sample has around 250,000 clones; around 84% are singletons. With 4 bases clipped from V and 3 bases from J, the junction kept 17 bases outside the gene matches. The CDR3 has 18 amino acids. Germline CDR1 and CDR2: ENHRY and SYGVKD. The source of this sequence is a woman between 50 and 59 years old who had recovered from COVID-19. The V and J genes are TRBV10-3 and TRBJ1-1, with 7 positions matching TRBD1. The sequenced sample consisted of PBMCs or T cells enriched from blood (not recorded which). CDR3 sequence: CAISGSGGSRQGYTEAFF. CDR3 DNA sequence: TGTGCCATCAGTGGCTCAGGGGGGTCCCGGCAGGGTTACACTGAAGCTTTCTTT.